The present T cell receptor (beta chain) was sequenced within a study of blood T cells in healthy people across ages. PCR was performed a second time for about 7 to 12 cycles using a sample-barcoded 5' primer and a J-beta primer mix. TCRdb independently ran MiXCR on the 5' RACE reads; one entry per CDR3 protein. This sample has 1,500,000 or so distinct CDR3 sequences; roughly 43% occur once, and the top ten carry approximately 4%. The V and J ends lost 7 bases and 3 bases, in that order; junction bases with no gene match: 8. The length of the CDR3 is 15 residues. Per the germline V gene, CDR1 is MNHNS and CDR2 is SASEGT.

The source of this sequence is a woman younger than 30 in good health. Sequenced material: blood. The genes are TRBV6-1 and TRBJ1-5; 8 positions agree with TRBD1. The CDR3 bases are TGTGCCAGCACTAGGACAGGGTCCTACAATCAGCCCCAGCATTTT. This encodes CASTRTGSYNQPQHF.